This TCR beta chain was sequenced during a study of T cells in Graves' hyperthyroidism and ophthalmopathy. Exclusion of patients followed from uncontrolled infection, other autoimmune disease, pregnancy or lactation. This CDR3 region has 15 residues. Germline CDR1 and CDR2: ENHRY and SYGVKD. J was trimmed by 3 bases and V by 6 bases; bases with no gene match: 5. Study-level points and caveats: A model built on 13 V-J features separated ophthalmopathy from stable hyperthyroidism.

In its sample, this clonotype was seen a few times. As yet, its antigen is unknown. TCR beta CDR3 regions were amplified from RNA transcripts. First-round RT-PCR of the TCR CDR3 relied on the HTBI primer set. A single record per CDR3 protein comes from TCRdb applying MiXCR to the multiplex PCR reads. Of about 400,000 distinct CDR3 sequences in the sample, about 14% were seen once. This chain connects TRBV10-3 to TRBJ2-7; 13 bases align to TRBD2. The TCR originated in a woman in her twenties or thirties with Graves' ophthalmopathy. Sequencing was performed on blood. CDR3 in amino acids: CAISEGTSGDYEQYF. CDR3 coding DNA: TGTGCCATCAGCGAAGGGACTAGCGGGGACTACGAGCAGTACTTC.